Below are 5 T cell receptor beta chains sequenced from a single sample in a study of T cell repertoires in cytomegalovirus infection. TCRdb analysed the reads with MiXCR anew, one entry per CDR3 protein. The sample contains roughly 81,000 distinct CDR3 sequences, about 3.8% of which appear only once. Sequencing input: PBMCs. These receptors were collected from a human donor in good health (CMV status not recorded). Some clones in this sample may be carry-over from other donors' samples.

This clonotype appeared many times. V usage is TRBV12-3 or TRBV12-4 and J usage is TRBJ1-1; D perhaps matches TRBD1 (5 bases). V lost 6 bases, J lost 11 bases, and 22 bases lay in between. The CDR3 totals 14 residues. CDR3 loop: CASSHLGGSNGAFF. Here the CDR3 DNA reads TGTGCCAGCAGCCATCTCGGGGGTTCGAATGGGGCTTTCTTT.

This clonotype was picked up many times. The V call is TRBV18, the J call TRBJ1-6; D is possibly TRBD1 (6 bases). V dropped 2 bases and J dropped 9 bases, with 17 bases sitting between them. The CDR3 length is 16 residues. From germline, CDR1 is KGHSH and CDR2 LQKENI. The chain's CDR3 is CASSPGLLGTSSPLHF. The CDR3 DNA follows: TGTGCCAGCTCACCAGGGTTGCTAGGGACATCTTCACCCCTCCACTTT. The full variable domain, its missing parts supplied by reference TRBV18 and TRBJ1-6, is NAGVMQNPRHLVRRRGQEARLRCSPMKGHSHVYWYRQLPEEGLKFMVYLQKENIIDESGMPKERFSAEFPKEGPSILRIQQVVRGDSAAYFCASSPGLLGTSSPLHFGNGTRLTVT.

The J gene is TRBJ1-3, the V gene TRBV28, with D possibly being TRBD1 (6 bases). V lost 7 bases and J 2 bases, leaving 15 bases between the germline ends. The CDR3 totals 15 residues. Germline CDR1 is MDHEN and CDR2 is SYDVKM. The chain's CDR3 is CASTPGGAAGNTIYF. The CDR3 region has the DNA TGTGCCAGCACTCCCGGGGGGGCTGCTGGAAACACCATATATTTT.

This clonotype was counted at least ten times. The chain uses TRBV11-2 and TRBJ2-7; D perhaps matches TRBD1 (5 bases). This CDR3 comprises 12 residues. Trimming took off 1 base at V and 12 bases at J, with 13 bases between the two ends. Germline V gene sequence: CDR1 SGHAT, CDR2 FQNNGV. The CDR3 DNA reads TGTGCCAGCAGCTTAGGGGGCCACCCTTGGTACTTC. Translating it yields CASSLGGHPWYF.

This clonotype appeared many times. V usage is TRBV4-1 and J usage is TRBJ2-1, with D uncertain. The ends were cut back, 1 base at V and 8 bases at J, with 9 bases in the middle. From germline, CDR1 is MGHRA and CDR2 YSYEKL. This CDR3 has 13 amino acids. This CDR3 is CASSQVGFDEQFF. The DNA of the CDR3 is TGCGCCAGCAGCCAAGTAGGTTTCGATGAGCAGTTCTTC.